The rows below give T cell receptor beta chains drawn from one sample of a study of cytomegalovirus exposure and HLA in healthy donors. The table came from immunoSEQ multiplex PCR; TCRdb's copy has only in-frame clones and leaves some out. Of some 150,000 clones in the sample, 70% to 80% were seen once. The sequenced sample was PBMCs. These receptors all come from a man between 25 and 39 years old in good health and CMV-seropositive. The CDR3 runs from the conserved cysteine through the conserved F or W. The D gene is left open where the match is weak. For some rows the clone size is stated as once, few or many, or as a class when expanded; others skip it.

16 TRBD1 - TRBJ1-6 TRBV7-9 TGTGCCAGCAGCTCGGCCGACAGGGGATATAATTCACCCCTCCACTTT CASSSADRGYNSPLHF
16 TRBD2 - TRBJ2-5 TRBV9 TGTGCCAGCAGCTTCTTTAGCGGGGGGGCAGGGGAGACCCAGTACTTC CASSFFSGGAGETQYF
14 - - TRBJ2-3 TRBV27 TGTGCCAGCAGTTTATCGGCGGGGGCGGATACGCAGTATTTT CASSLSAGADTQYF
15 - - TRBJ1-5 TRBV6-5 TGTGCCAGCAGTTACGGGGGGAATAGCAATCAGCCCCAGCATTTT CASSYGGNSNQPQHF
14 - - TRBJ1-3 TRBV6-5 TGTGCCAGCAGTTACTCGTACTCTGGAAACACCATATATTTT CASSYSYSGNTIYF
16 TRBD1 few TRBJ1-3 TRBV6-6 TGTGCCAGCAGTCCACCAGGGGGCGGACCTGGAAACACCATATATTTT CASSPPGGGPGNTIYF
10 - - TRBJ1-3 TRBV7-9 TGTGCGGAGGCTGGAAACACCATATATTTT CAEAGNTIYF
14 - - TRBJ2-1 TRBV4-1 TGCGCCAGCAGCCAAGATGTCACCCGCGGCGAGCAGTTCTTC CASSQDVTRGEQFF
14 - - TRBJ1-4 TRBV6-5 TGTGCCAGCAGTCCCGAGGAGGGTGATGAAAAACTGTTTTTT CASSPEEGDEKLFF
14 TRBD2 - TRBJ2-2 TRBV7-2 TGTGCCAGCAGAAGACTAGCGGGGACCGGGGAGCTGTTTTTT CASRRLAGTGELFF
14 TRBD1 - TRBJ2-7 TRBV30 TGTGCCTCCCTCCCCCGGGACAGCCTCTACGAGCAGTACTTC CASLPRDSLYEQYF
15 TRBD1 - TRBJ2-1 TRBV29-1 TGCAGCGTTGAGGGGACAGGGGGGGTTTACAATGAGCAGTTCTTC CSVEGTGGVYNEQFF
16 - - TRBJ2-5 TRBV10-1 TGCGCCAGCAGTGAGTCGGTGGGGGGAGATCAAGAGACCCAGTACTTC CASSESVGGDQETQYF
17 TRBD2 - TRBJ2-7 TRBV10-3 TGTGCCATCAGTGGGATTAGCGGGGGGTCCTTCTCCTACGAGCAGTACTTC CAISGISGGSFSYEQYF
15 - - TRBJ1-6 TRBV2 TGTGCCAGCAGTGGCCAGGCCCCTAATAATTCACCCCTCCACTTT CASSGQAPNNSPLHF
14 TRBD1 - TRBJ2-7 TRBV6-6 TGTGCCAGCAGAGCCGGGACAGGGTTCTACGAGCAGTACTTC CASRAGTGFYEQYF
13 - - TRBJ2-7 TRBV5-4 TGTGCCAGCAGCTTGGGGGGGGTCTACGAGCAGTACTTC CASSLGGVYEQYF
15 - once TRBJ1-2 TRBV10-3 TGTGCCATCAGTGAGGTACAGGAAGATAACTATGGCTACACCTTC CAISEVQEDNYGYTF
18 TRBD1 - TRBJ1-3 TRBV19 TGTGCCAGTAGATCAGAACCGGGACAGGGCTACTCTGGAAACACCATATATTTT CASRSEPGQGYSGNTIYF
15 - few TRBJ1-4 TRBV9 TGTGCCAGCAGCCCCCTGGAGGGGAGGGGCGAAAAACTGTTTTTT CASSPLEGRGEKLFF
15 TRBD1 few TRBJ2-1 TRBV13 TGTGCCAGCAGCCCCGGGACAGAAGATTACAATGAGCAGTTCTTC CASSPGTEDYNEQFF
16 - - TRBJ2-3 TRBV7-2 TGTGCCAGCAGCTTCAGGGAGGCAAAAAGCACAGATACGCAGTATTTT CASSFREAKSTDTQYF
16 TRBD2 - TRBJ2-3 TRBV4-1 TGCGCCAGCAGCCCCCGGACTAGCGGGGGCCCAGATACGCAGTATTTT CASSPRTSGGPDTQYF
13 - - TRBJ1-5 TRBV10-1 TGCGCCAGCAGCGACAATAGCAATCAGCCCCAGCATTTT CASSDNSNQPQHF
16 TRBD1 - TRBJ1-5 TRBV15 TGTGCCACCAGCATGGACCGGGACAGTAAATGGCAGCCCCAGCATTTT CATSMDRDSKWQPQHF
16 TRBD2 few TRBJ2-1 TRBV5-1 TGCGCCAGCAGCTTCCTGAGCGGGGGGGCGGTCAATGAGCAGTTCTTC CASSFLSGGAVNEQFF
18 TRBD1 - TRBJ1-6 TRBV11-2 TGTGCCAGCAGCCATAGGGGGCGCGGAAGCTCCTATAATTCACCCCTCCACTTT CASSHRGRGSSYNSPLHF
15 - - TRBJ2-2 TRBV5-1 TGCGCCAGCAGCTTCTGGGGCCAAGGAACCGGGGAGCTGTTTTTT CASSFWGQGTGELFF
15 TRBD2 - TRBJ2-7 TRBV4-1 TGCGCCAGCAGCCAAGTTGGGGGGGAGGACTACGAGCAGTACTTC CASSQVGGEDYEQYF
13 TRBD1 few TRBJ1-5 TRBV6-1 TGTGCCAGCAGAGCGACAGGGGATCAGCCCCAGCATTTT CASRATGDQPQHF
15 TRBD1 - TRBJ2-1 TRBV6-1 TGTGCCAGCAGTCAACCGGGACAGGGGGGCGATGAGCAGTTCTTC CASSQPGQGGDEQFF
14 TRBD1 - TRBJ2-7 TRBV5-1 TGCGCCAGCACTACCGGGACAGGATCACTCGAGCAGTACTTC CASTTGTGSLEQYF
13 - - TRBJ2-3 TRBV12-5 TGTGCTAGTGGTTTGACGGCGGCGGATACGCAGTATTTT CASGLTAADTQYF
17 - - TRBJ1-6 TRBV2 TGTGCCATTCCGGACGTAGAAGGGGGCTCCTATAATTCACCCCTCCACTTT CAIPDVEGGSYNSPLHF
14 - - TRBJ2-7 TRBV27 TGTGCCAGCAGTTTACGTGGCCCGGGAAACGAGCAGTACTTC CASSLRGPGNEQYF
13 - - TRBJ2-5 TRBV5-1 TGCGCCAGCAGCACTGGAGGAGGGGAGACCCAGTACTTC CASSTGGGETQYF
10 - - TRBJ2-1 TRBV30 TGTGCCTGGAGTACAGGTGAGCAGTTCTTC CAWSTGEQFF
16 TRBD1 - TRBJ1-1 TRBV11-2 TGTGCCAGCAGCTTCGACACCGGGACAGGGACCCCTGAAGCTTTCTTT CASSFDTGTGTPEAFF
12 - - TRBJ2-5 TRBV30 TGTGCCTGGAGCGTAGCCGGGGAGACCCAGTACTTC CAWSVAGETQYF
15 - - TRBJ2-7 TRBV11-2 TGTGCCAGCAGCTTAGCGACACCCAATTTCTACGAGCAGTACTTC CASSLATPNFYEQYF
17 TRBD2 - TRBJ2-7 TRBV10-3 TGTGCCATCAGTGAGACTAGCGGGGGGCCCTTCTCCTACGAGCAGTACTTC CAISETSGGPFSYEQYF
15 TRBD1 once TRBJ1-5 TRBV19 TGTGCCAGTCGTTCTCAGTCAGGGGGGAATCAGCCCCAGCATTTT CASRSQSGGNQPQHF
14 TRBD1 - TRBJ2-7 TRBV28 TGTGCCAGCAGTTTAGGAGACAGGGACTACGAGCAGTACTTC CASSLGDRDYEQYF